This TCR beta chain was captured by sequencing in a study of shared clonotypes between healthy human individuals. Germline-derived CDR1 and CDR2 are KGHSH and LQKENI. J lost 7 bases, V lost 2 bases, and 6 bases had no gene match. The CDR3 has 16 residues. This table comes from immunoSEQ multiplex PCR, and its TCRdb copy is limited to in-frame clones, with some not included. Of 2 million to 2.5 million clones in the sample, over 85% were seen once. The chain couples TRBV18 to TRBJ2-1, with 12 nucleotides matching TRBD2. Sequenced: naive CD4+ T cells from PBMCs. This sample's subset: CD45RA+ positively selected. The sequence was collected from a man aged 18 to 35 in good health. Some clones in this sample may be carry-over from other donors' samples. The CDR3 loop is CASSPEPSGRGNEQFF. The CDR3 bases are TGTGCCAGCTCACCAGAACCTAGCGGGAGGGGGAATGAGCAGTTCTTC. Full variable domain (remainder filled in from reference TRBV18 and TRBJ2-1): NAGVMQNPRHLVRRRGQEARLRCSPMKGHSHVYWYRQLPEEGLKFMVYLQKENIIDESGMPKERFSAEFPKEGPSILRIQQVVRGDSAAYFCASSPEPSGRGNEQFFGPGTRLTVL.